Below, 3 T cell receptor beta chains from the same sample are listed, as sequenced in a study of OX40 agonist ivuxolimab in advanced cancers. Using immunoSEQ multiplex PCR, the repertoire was profiled, and TCRdb retains in-frame clones only, with some absent. The table has about 42,000 clones, around nine tenths seen once. Sequenced material: CD4+ or CD8+ T cells sorted from blood, taken in a trial of the OX40 agonist ivuxolimab. Receptors were obtained from an adult with an advanced solid tumor such as melanoma, head and neck, liver or kidney cancer.

The gene calls are TRBV2 and TRBJ2-1; 11 bases align to TRBD2. This CDR3 has 18 residues. J gave up 3 bases and V 6 bases, and 13 bases lay outside the gene matches. Germline V gene sequence: CDR1 SNHLY, CDR2 FYNNEI. The CDR3 region has the DNA TGTGCCAGCAGCCAATCCCATAGCGGGAGGGCCCTCTACAATGAGCAGTTCTTC. Translating it yields CASSQSHSGRALYNEQFF.

CDR3 residues: CASRQGQMQETQYF. In DNA form, the CDR3 reads TGTGCCAGCAGGCAAGGACAGATGCAAGAGACCCAGTACTTC. V usage is TRBV2 and J usage is TRBJ2-5, with D possibly matching TRBD1 (6 bases). Germline loops: CDR1 SNHLY, CDR2 FYNNEI. The CDR3 sequence is 14 residues long. V lost 6 bases and J 2 bases, leaving 13 bases between the germline ends.

This rearrangement joins TRBV2 to TRBJ2-3, with 7 bases lining up with TRBD2. V was pared by 1 base and J by 4 bases, with 2 bases of the junction left unmatched. This CDR3 contains 14 residues. Germline-derived CDR1 and CDR2 are SNHLY and FYNNEI. This CDR3 is CASSEGLAADTQYF. The CDR3 DNA reads as TGTGCCAGCAGTGAAGGACTAGCAGCAGATACGCAGTATTTT. Full variable domain (outside the CDR3, taken from reference TRBV2 and TRBJ2-3): EPEVTQTPSHQVTQMGQEVILRCVPISNHLYFYWYRQILGQKVEFLVSFYNNEISEKSEIFDDQFSVERPDGSNFTLKIRSTKLEDSAMYFCASSEGLAADTQYFGPGTRLTVL.